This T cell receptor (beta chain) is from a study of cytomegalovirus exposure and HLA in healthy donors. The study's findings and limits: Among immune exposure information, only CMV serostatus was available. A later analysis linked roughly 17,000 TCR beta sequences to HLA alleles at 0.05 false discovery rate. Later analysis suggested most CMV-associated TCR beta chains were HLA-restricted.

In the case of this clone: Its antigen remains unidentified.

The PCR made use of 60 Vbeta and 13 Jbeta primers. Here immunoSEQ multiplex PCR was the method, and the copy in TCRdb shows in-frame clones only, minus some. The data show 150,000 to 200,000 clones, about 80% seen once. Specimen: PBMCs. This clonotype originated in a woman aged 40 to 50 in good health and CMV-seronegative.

The CDR3 bases are TGTGCCTGGGAATCCCGGGACAGGGTCACTAACTATGGCTACACCTTC. As protein: CAWESRDRVTNYGYTF. The chain links TRBV30 to TRBJ1-2; 9 bases match TRBD1. The CDR3 sequence is 16 residues long. Germline V gene data show CDR1 as GTSNPN and CDR2 as SVGIG (reference sequence). V was pared by 5 bases and J by 0 bases, with 10 bases of the junction left unmatched.